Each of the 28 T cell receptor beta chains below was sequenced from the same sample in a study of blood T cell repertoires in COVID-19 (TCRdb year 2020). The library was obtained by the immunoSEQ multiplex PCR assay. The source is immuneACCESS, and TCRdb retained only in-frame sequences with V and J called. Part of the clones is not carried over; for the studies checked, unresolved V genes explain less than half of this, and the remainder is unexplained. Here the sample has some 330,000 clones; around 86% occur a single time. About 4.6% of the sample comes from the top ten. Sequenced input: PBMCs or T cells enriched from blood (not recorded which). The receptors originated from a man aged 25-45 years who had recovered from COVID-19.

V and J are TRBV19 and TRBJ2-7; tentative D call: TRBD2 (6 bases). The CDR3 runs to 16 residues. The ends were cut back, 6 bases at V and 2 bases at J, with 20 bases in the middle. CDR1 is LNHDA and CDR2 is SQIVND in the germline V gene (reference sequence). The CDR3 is CASRKGRGNPPYEQYF. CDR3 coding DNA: TGTGCCAGTAGAAAGGGGCGGGGCAACCCCCCCTACGAGCAGTACTTC.

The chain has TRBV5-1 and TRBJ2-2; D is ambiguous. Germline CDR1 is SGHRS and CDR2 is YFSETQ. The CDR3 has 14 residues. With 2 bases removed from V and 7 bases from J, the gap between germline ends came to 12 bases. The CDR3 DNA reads TGCGCCAGCAGCTTTTCGGGTAACGGCGGGGAGCTGTTTTTT. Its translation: CASSFSGNGGELFF. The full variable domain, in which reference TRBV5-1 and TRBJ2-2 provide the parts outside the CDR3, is KAGVTQTPRYLIKTRGQQVTLSCSPISGHRSVSWYQQTPGQGLQFLFEYFSETQRNKGNFPGRFSGRQFSNSRSEMNVSTLELGDSALYLCASSFSGNGGELFFGEGSRLTVL.

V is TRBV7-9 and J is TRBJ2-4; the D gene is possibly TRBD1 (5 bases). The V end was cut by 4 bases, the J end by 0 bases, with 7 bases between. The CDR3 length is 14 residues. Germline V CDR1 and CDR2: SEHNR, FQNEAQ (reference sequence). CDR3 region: CASSYDRAKNIQYF. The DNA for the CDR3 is TGTGCCAGCAGCTATGACAGAGCCAAAAACATTCAGTACTTC.

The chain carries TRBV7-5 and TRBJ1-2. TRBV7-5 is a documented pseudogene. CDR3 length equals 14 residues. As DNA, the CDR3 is TGTGCCAGAAGCCCACGGGAGTCGAACTATGGCTACACCTTC. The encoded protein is CARSPRESNYGYTF.

The CDR3 DNA follows: TGTGCCAGCGAGGGGACAGGCGGGGACCTCTATGGCTACACCTTC. Protein: CASEGTGGDLYGYTF. The chain is built from TRBV6-5 and TRBJ1-2, with 8 bases aligning to TRBD1. Germline values: CDR1 MNHEY, CDR2 SVGAGI. The J segment lost 4 bases and the V segment lost 8 bases, leaving 12 bases of the junction unmatched. The CDR3 runs 15 residues.

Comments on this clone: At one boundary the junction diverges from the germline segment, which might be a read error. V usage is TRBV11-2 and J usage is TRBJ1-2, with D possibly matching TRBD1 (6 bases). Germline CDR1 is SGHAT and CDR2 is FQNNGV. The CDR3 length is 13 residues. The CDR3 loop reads CASSLDLSGVLSF. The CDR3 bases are TGTGCCAGCAGCTTAGATCTTTCAGGGGTCCTTTCCTTC.

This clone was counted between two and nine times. CDR3 sequence reads: CASSLARRMFF. In nucleotides, the CDR3 is TGTGCCAGCAGCTTAGCGCGGAGAATGTTCTTC. The chain couples TRBV7-2 to TRBJ2-1; D remains ambiguous. The CDR3 extends over 11 amino acids. Germline values: CDR1 SGHTA, CDR2 FQGNSA. The germline V and J ends were trimmed by 0 bases and 15 bases, with 9 bases remaining between them.

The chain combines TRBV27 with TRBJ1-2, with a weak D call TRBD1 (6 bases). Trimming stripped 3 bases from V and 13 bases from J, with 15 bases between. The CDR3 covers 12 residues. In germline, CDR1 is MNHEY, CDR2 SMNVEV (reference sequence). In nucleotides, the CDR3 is TGTGCCAGCAGTTTCTGGGGGCGGGCGCTCACCTTC. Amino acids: CASSFWGRALTF.

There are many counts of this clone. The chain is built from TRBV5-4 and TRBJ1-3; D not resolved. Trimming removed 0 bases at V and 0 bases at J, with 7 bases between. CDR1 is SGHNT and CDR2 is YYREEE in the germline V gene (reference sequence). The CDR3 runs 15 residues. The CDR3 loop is CASSLGAYSGNTIYF. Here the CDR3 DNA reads TGTGCCAGCAGCTTGGGGGCCTACTCTGGAAACACCATATATTTT. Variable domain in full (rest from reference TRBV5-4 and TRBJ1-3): ETGVTQSPTHLIKTRGQQVTLRCSSQSGHNTVSWYQQALGQGPQFIFQYYREEENGRGNFPPRFSGLQFPNYSSELNVNALELDDSALYLCASSLGAYSGNTIYFGEGSWLTVV.

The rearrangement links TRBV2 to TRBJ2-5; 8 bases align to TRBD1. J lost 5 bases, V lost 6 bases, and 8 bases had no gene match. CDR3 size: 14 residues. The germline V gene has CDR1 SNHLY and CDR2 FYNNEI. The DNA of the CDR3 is TGTGCCAGCAGATCAGGGGGCGCGGCGGAGACCCAGTACTTC. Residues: CASRSGGAAETQYF.

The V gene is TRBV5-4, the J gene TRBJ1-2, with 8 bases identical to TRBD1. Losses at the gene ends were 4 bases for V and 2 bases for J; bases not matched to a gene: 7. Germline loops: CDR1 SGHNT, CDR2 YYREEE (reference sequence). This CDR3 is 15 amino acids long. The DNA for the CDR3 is TGTGCCAGCAGCCCGACGGACAGGGAGAACTATGGCTACACCTTC. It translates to CASSPTDRENYGYTF.

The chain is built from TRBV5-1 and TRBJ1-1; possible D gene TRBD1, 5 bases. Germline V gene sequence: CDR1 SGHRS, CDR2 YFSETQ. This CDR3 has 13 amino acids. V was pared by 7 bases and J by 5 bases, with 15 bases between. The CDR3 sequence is CASGVAEGTEAFF. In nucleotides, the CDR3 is TGCGCCAGCGGGGTCGCGGAGGGGACTGAAGCTTTCTTT.

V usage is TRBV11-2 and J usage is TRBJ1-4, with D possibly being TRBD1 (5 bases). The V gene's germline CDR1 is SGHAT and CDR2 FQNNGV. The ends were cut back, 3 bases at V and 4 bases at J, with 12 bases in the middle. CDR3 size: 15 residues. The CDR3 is CASSLGQIYNEKLFF. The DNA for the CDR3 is TGTGCCAGCAGCTTGGGGCAGATTTATAATGAAAAACTGTTTTTT.

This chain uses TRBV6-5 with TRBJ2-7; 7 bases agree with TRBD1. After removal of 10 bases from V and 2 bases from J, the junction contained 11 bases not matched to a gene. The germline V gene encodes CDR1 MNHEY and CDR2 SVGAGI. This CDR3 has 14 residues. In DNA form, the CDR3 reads TGTGCCACCCATCAAGACAGGGACCCCTACGAGCAGTACTTC. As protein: CATHQDRDPYEQYF.

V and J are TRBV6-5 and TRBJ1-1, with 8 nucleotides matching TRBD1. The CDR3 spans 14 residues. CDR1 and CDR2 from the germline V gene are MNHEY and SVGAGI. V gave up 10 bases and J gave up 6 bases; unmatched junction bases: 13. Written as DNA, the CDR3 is TGTGCCATTCAGGGGGCGCCGGTCGGGTCTGAAGCTTTCTTT. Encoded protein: CAIQGAPVGSEAFF.

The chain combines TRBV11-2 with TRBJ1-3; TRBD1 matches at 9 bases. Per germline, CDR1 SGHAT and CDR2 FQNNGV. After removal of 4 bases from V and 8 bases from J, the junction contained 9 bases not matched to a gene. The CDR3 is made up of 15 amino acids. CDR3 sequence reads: CASSSGTGTWDTIYF. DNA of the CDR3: TGTGCCAGCAGCTCCGGGACAGGGACGTGGGACACCATATATTTT.

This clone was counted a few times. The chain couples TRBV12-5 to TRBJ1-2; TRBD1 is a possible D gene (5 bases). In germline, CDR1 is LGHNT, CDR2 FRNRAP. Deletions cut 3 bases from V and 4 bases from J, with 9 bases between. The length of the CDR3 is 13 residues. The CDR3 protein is CASGLGTFYGYTF. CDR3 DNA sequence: TGTGCTAGTGGTTTAGGGACTTTCTATGGCTACACCTTC.

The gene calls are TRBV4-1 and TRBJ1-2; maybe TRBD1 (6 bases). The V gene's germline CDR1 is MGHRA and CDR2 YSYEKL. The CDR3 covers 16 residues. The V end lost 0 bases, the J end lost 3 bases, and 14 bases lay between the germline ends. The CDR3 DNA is TGCGCCAGCAGCCAAGATCGCGGGGGGCAGGACTATGGCTACACCTTC. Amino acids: CASSQDRGGQDYGYTF.

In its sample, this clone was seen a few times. In nucleotides, the CDR3 is TGTGCCAGCAGTTACATCGGGGGGAATAACACTGAAGCTTTCTTT. This encodes CASSYIGGNNTEAFF. This rearrangement joins TRBV6-5 to TRBJ1-1, with a tentative D call TRBD1 (5 bases). This CDR3 is 15 amino acids long. V dropped 2 bases and J dropped 2 bases, with 12 bases sitting between them. Germline V CDR1 and CDR2: MNHEY, SVGAGI.

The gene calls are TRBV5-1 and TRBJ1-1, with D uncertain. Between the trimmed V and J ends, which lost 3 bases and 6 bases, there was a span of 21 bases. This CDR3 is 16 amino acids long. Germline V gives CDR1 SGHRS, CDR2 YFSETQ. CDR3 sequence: CASSSQVTGNGAEAFF. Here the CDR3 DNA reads TGCGCCAGCAGCTCCCAGGTCACGGGGAATGGAGCTGAAGCTTTCTTT.

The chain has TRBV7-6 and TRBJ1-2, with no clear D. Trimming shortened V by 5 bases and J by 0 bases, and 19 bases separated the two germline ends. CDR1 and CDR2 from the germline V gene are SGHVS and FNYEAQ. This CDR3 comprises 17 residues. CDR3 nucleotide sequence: TGTGCCAGCAGCAGAGTCCGGAGACGGGAGGCTAACTATGGCTACACCTTC. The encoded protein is CASSRVRRREANYGYTF. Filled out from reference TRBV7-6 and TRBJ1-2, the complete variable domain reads GAGVSQSPRYKVTKRGQDVALRCDPISGHVSLYWYRQALGQGPEFLTYFNYEAQQDKSGLPNDRFSAERPEGSISTLTIQRTEQRDSAMYRCASSRVRRREANYGYTFGSGTRLTVV.

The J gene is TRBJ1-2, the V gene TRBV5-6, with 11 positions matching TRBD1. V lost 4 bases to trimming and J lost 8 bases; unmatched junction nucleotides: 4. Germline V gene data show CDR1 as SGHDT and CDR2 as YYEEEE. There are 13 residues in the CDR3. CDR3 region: CASSGDRGAGYTF. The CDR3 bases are TGTGCCAGCAGCGGGGACAGGGGGGCGGGCTACACCTTC.

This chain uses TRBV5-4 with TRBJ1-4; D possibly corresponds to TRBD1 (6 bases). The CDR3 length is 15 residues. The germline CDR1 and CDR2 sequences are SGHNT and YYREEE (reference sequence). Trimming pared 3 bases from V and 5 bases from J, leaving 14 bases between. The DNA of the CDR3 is TGTGCCAGCAGCTCACAGGCGAGGGGGAATGAAAAACTGTTTTTT. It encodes CASSSQARGNEKLFF.

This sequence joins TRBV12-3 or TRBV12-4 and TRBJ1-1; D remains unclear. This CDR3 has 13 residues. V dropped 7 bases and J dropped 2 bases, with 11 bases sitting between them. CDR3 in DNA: TGTGCCAGCACCCCAGGCTACAACACTGAAGCTTTCTTT. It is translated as CASTPGYNTEAFF.

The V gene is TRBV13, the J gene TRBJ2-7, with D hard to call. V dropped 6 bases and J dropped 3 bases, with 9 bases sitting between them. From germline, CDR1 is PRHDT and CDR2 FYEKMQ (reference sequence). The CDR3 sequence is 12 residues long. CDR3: CASSYNYYEQYF. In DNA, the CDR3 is TGTGCCAGCAGTTATAACTACTACGAGCAGTACTTC.

Here the CDR3 reads CASSRDRGVETQYF. The DNA for the CDR3 is TGTGCCAGCAGCCGGGACAGGGGAGTGGAGACCCAGTACTTC. The chain employs TRBV11-2 and TRBJ2-5, with 10 bases matching TRBD1. CDR1 and CDR2 (germline): SGHAT, FQNNGV. The CDR3 covers 14 residues. V shed 5 bases, J shed 5 bases, and the junction held 5 bases outside the gene matches.

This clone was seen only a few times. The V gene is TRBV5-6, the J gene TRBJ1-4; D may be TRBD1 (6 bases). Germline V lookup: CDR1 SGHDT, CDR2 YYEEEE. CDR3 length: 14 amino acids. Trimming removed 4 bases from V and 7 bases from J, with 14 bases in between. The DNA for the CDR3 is TGTGCCAGCAGCCTACGGACAGTTGGTGAAAAACTGTTTTTT. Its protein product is CASSLRTVGEKLFF. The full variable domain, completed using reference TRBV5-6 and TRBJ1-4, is DAGVTQSPTHLIKTRGQQVTLRCSPKSGHDTVSWYQQALGQGPQFIFQYYEEEERQRGNFPDRFSGHQFPNYSSELNVNALLLGDSALYLCASSLRTVGEKLFFGSGTQLSVL.

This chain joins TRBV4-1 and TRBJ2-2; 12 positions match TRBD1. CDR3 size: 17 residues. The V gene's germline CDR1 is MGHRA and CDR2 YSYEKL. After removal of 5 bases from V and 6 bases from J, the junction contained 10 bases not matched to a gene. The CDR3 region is CASSGTGGSVLPGELFF. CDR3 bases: TGCGCCAGCAGCGGGACAGGGGGCTCGGTCCTGCCCGGGGAGCTGTTTTTT.